This is a list of T cell receptor beta chains from one sample in a study of blood T cell repertoires in COVID-19. TCRdb's table, derived via immunoSEQ multiplex PCR, lists solely in-frame clones and lacks some. The sample shows 65,000 or so clones, over 60% of them seen only once. The sequencing input was peripheral blood. These receptors all come from a woman aged 45-59 years with active or convalescent COVID-19. Both conserved end residues are part of each CDR3. D genes are given only for firm matches. Expanded clones are given a class, and other clones once, few, many or no size at all.

clone_size j_call d_call v_call cdr3_aa cdr3_nt
few TRBJ1-1 TRBD1 TRBV10-3 CAIRKGQENTEAFF TGTGCCATCAGGAAGGGACAGGAGAACACTGAAGCTTTCTTT
few TRBJ2-7 . TRBV11-2 CASSTSLAGGEQYF TGTGCCAGCAGCACTTCTCTGGCCGGAGGCGAGCAGTACTTC
. TRBJ1-1 TRBD1 TRBV19 CASSIWDRGNTEAFF TGTGCCAGTAGTATATGGGACAGGGGGAACACTGAAGCTTTCTTT
once TRBJ1-1 . TRBV10-1 CANALGENTEAFF TGCGCCAACGCCCTAGGGGAAAACACTGAAGCTTTCTTT
once TRBJ2-7 . TRBV30 CAWSRVAAYEQYF TGTGCCTGGAGTAGGGTAGCGGCCTACGAGCAGTACTTC
. TRBJ2-1 TRBD2 TRBV10-3 CAIRSPGLAGGGAYNEQFF TGTGCCATTCGATCCCCGGGACTAGCGGGAGGTGGGGCCTACAATGAGCAGTTCTTC
. TRBJ1-2 . TRBV23-1 CASSQSCGTYGYTF TGCGCCAGCAGTCAATCGTGCGGAACCTATGGCTACACCTTC
. TRBJ2-5 TRBD2 TRBV7-9 CASSLTSGSWETQYF TGTGCCAGCAGCTTGACTAGCGGGAGTTGGGAGACCCAGTACTTC
. TRBJ1-5 TRBD1 TRBV6-2/TRBV6-3 CASSTTGGNQPQHF TGTGCCAGCAGTACGACAGGGGGCAATCAGCCCCAGCATTTT
. TRBJ2-7 TRBD1 TRBV12-3/TRBV12-4 CASKATGRYEQYF TGTGCCAGCAAGGCGACAGGGCGCTACGAGCAGTACTTC
. TRBJ1-2 TRBD1 TRBV24-1 CATSESGGGAYYGYTF TGTGCCACCAGTGAATCAGGAGGGGGCGCGTACTATGGCTACACCTTC
once TRBJ2-7 . TRBV5-1 CATSPVASAYEQYF TGCGCCACGAGTCCTGTAGCGTCTGCCTACGAGCAGTACTTC
few TRBJ1-2 . TRBV12-3/TRBV12-4 CASSRQAYGYTF TGTGCCAGCAGCCGACAGGCCTATGGCTACACCTTC
. TRBJ1-2 TRBD1 TRBV4-1 CASSPGYGQGDYGYTF TGCGCCAGCAGCCCTGGATACGGACAGGGAGACTATGGCTACACCTTC
. TRBJ2-3 . TRBV10-3 CAISPSTDTQYF TGTGCCATCAGCCCTAGCACAGATACGCAGTATTTT
. TRBJ1-6 . TRBV7-2 CASSSYRGGGAYSPLHF TGTGCCAGCAGCTCCTACCGGGGAGGGGGTGCTTATTCACCCCTCCACTTT
few TRBJ2-5 TRBD1 TRBV2 CASRGARDRGRETQYF TGTGCCAGCAGGGGAGCGAGGGACAGGGGTCGCGAGACCCAGTACTTC
. TRBJ2-7 . TRBV5-4 CASSLDGYEQYF TGTGCCAGCAGCCTAGACGGTTACGAGCAGTACTTC
. TRBJ2-7 TRBD2 TRBV7-2 CASSLPAGGREQYF TGTGCCAGCAGCTTACCAGCGGGAGGGCGCGAGCAGTACTTC
. TRBJ1-4 . TRBV7-2 CASSMTPAGGGGKLFF TGTGCCAGCAGCATGACCCCGGCGGGGGGTGGGGGAAAACTGTTTTTT
. TRBJ1-2 . TRBV24-1 CATSERGRSGYGYTF TGTGCCACCAGTGAACGAGGGCGGAGTGGTTATGGCTACACCTTC
. TRBJ2-3 TRBD1 TRBV18 CASSPGQGKDTQYF TGTGCCAGCTCACCGGGACAGGGTAAAGATACGCAGTATTTT
. TRBJ2-5 . TRBV6-4 CASSNGATQYF TGTGCCAGCAGTAACGGTGCGACCCAGTACTTC
. TRBJ2-2 TRBD2 TRBV10-3 CAISGETSGRTGELFF TGTGCCATCAGTGGGGAGACTAGCGGGCGGACCGGGGAGCTGTTTTTT
few TRBJ1-1 . TRBV29-1 CSVSTAGANTEAFF TGCAGCGTCTCCACCGCAGGGGCGAACACTGAAGCTTTCTTT
. TRBJ1-2 . TRBV18 CASSQSRDSYYGYTF TGTGCCAGCTCACAAAGCCGGGACTCCTACTATGGCTACACCTTC
. TRBJ2-7 TRBD2 TRBV7-9 CASSFSGGAAEQYF TGTGCCAGCAGTTTTAGCGGGGGAGCGGCCGAGCAGTACTTC
. TRBJ2-3 . TRBV2 CASSHRGSWENTQYF TGTGCCAGCAGTCACCGAGGGTCTTGGGAGAATACGCAGTATTTT
. TRBJ2-3 . TRBV4-3 CASSPEKADTQYF TGCGCCAGCAGCCCGGAGAAGGCAGATACGCAGTATTTT
. TRBJ2-1 TRBD2 TRBV18 CASSPPFDGKRETSYNEQFF TGTGCCAGCTCACCACCGTTCGATGGGAAGCGGGAGACCTCCTACAATGAGCAGTTCTTC
. TRBJ1-1 TRBD1 TRBV19 CASRTGGGSTEAFF TGTGCCAGTCGGACAGGGGGTGGTAGCACTGAAGCTTTCTTT
once TRBJ1-3 . TRBV5-6 CASSLFGPGTGNTIYF TGTGCCAGCAGCTTGTTTGGTCCGGGGACTGGAAACACCATATATTTT
. TRBJ1-1 TRBD1 TRBV4-3 CASSLTGQGAEAFF TGCGCCAGCAGCCTAACGGGACAGGGGGCTGAAGCTTTCTTT
. TRBJ1-1 TRBD1 TRBV7-8 CASSPGQGRAAFF TGTGCCAGCAGCCCTGGACAGGGGCGGGCAGCTTTCTTT
. TRBJ1-2 . TRBV6-5 CASSYSLGGGYGYTF TGTGCCAGCAGTTACTCGTTGGGAGGGGGCTATGGCTACACCTTC
. TRBJ2-7 . TRBV5-6 CASSGSGRSYEQYF TGTGCCAGCAGCGGGAGCGGTAGGTCCTACGAGCAGTACTTC
. TRBJ1-5 TRBD1 TRBV20-1 CSASGQVWGNQPQHF TGCAGTGCGAGTGGACAGGTATGGGGCAATCAGCCCCAGCATTTT
few TRBJ1-5 . TRBV29-1 CSVAEGEQPQHF TGCAGCGTTGCAGAAGGAGAACAGCCCCAGCATTTT
. TRBJ2-1 TRBD2 TRBV5-4 CASSRGTSGIYNEQFF TGTGCCAGCAGCCGAGGGACTAGCGGGATCTACAATGAGCAGTTCTTC
few TRBJ2-1 . TRBV2 CASSEVRGSKFF TGTGCCAGCAGTGAAGTACGGGGTTCGAAGTTCTTC
. TRBJ2-5 TRBD2 TRBV11-2 CASSRRTSSQETQYF TGTGCCAGCAGCCGACGGACTAGCAGCCAAGAGACCCAGTACTTC
. TRBJ2-7 TRBD1 TRBV7-2 CASSLDPGGYEQYF TGTGCCAGCAGCTTAGACCCAGGGGGCTACGAGCAGTACTTC
. TRBJ1-3 . TRBV30 CAWSVTAGNTIYF TGTGCCTGGAGTGTAACAGCTGGAAACACCATATATTTT
. TRBJ1-6 TRBD1 TRBV2 CASSETGGRSPLHF TGTGCCAGCTCAGAGACAGGGGGCAGGTCACCCCTCCACTTT
. TRBJ2-7 . TRBV3-1/TRBV3-2 CASSRSTATGEQYF TGTGCCAGCAGCCGGTCGACAGCGACCGGCGAGCAGTACTTC
. TRBJ2-5 . TRBV5-1 CASSPTGGAETQYF TGCGCCAGCAGTCCGACTGGAGGTGCGGAGACCCAGTACTTC
. TRBJ2-1 TRBD2 TRBV5-1 CASSLAVLAGARDNEQFF TGCGCCAGCAGCTTGGCAGTCTTAGCGGGAGCCCGGGACAATGAGCAGTTCTTC
few TRBJ1-2 . TRBV6-1 CASSEDVRGKVYTF TGTGCCAGCAGTGAAGACGTCAGGGGTAAGGTCTACACCTTC
. TRBJ2-3 . TRBV10-3 CAISESTARGADTQYF TGTGCCATCAGTGAGTCGACAGCGCGAGGTGCAGATACGCAGTATTTT
. TRBJ2-3 . TRBV5-6 CASSLYGGVSGLDTQYF TGTGCCAGCAGCTTGTACGGAGGGGTATCTGGGCTGGATACGCAGTATTTT
. TRBJ1-4 . TRBV30 CAWSPGPNEKLFF TGTGCCTGGAGTCCTGGGCCTAATGAAAAACTGTTTTTT
few TRBJ1-2 TRBD1 TRBV25-1 CASSQTGGGLDGYTF TGTGCCAGCAGTCAAACAGGGGGCGGTCTGGATGGCTACACCTTC